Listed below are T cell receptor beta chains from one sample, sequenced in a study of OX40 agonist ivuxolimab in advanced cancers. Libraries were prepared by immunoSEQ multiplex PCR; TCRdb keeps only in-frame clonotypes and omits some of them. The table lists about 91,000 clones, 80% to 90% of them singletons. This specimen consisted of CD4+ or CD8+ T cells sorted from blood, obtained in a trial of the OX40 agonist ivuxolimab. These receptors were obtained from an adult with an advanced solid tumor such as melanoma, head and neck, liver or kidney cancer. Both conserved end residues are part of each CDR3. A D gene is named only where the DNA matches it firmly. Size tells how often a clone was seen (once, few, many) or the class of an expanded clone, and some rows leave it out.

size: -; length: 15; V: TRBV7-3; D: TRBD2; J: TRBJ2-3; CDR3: CASSSRTSGKDTQYF; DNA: TGTGCCAGCAGCTCTCGGACTAGCGGGAAAGATACGCAGTATTTT
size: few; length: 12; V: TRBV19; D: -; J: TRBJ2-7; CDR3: CASSESSYEQYF; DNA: TGTGCCAGTAGTGAGAGCTCCTACGAGCAGTACTTC
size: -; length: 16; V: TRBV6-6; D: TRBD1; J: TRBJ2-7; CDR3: CASSPLPGTASYEQYF; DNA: TGTGCCAGCAGTCCTTTACCCGGGACAGCGTCCTACGAGCAGTACTTC
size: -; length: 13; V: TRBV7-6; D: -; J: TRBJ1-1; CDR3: CASSLRLGSEAFF; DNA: TGTGCCAGCAGCTTAAGGTTAGGGTCTGAAGCTTTCTTT
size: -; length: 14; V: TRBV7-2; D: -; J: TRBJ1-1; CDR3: CASSPINRGNEAFF; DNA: TGTGCCAGCAGCCCCATCAACCGGGGCAATGAAGCTTTCTTT
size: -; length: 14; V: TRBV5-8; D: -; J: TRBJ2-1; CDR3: CASSLWTQYNEQFF; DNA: TGTGCCAGCAGCCTTTGGACGCAATACAATGAGCAGTTCTTC
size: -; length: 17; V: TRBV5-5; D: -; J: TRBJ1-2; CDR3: CASSFLGGEGDNYGYTF; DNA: TGTGCCAGCAGCTTCTTAGGTGGAGAGGGGGATAACTATGGCTACACCTTC
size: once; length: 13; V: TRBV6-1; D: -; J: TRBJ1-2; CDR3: CASSFSALVGYTF; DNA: TGTGCCAGCAGTTTCTCAGCGTTGGTTGGCTACACCTTC
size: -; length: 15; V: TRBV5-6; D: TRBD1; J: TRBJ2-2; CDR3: CASSLIQGRAGELFF; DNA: TGTGCCAGCAGCTTGATACAGGGGAGAGCCGGGGAGCTGTTTTTT
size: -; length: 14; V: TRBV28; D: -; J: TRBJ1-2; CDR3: CASSRTVTNYGYTF; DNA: TGTGCCAGCAGTCGGACAGTTACAAACTATGGCTACACCTTC
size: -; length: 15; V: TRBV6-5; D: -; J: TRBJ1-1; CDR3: CASSYSTGGSREAFF; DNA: TGTGCCAGCAGTTACTCGACGGGGGGCTCCAGAGAAGCTTTCTTT
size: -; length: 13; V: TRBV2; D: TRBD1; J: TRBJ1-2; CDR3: CASTRQGGYGYTF; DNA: TGTGCCAGCACCCGACAGGGGGGCTATGGCTACACCTTC
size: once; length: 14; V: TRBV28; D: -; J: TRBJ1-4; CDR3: CASSFGSVNEKLFF; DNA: TGTGCCAGCAGTTTTGGAAGCGTTAATGAAAAACTGTTTTTT
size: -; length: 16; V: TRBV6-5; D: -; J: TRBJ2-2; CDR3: CASSYDRRLNTGELFF; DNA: TGTGCCAGCAGTTACGACAGAAGATTGAACACCGGGGAGCTGTTTTTT
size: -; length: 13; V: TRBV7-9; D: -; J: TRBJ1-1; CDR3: CASRPTGRVEAFF; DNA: TGTGCCAGCAGACCTACAGGGAGGGTAGAAGCTTTCTTT
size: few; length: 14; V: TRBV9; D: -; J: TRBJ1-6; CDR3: CASSKGPSNSPLHF; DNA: TGTGCCAGCAGCAAAGGCCCAAGCAATTCACCCCTCCACTTT
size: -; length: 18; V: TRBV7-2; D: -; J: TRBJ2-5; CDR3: CASSVTGGGRGTAETQYF; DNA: TGTGCCAGCAGCGTCACAGGGGGTGGGAGGGGAACAGCAGAGACCCAGTACTTC
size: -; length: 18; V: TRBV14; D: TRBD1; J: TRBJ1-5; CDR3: CASPRRSGQGERNQPQHF; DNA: TGTGCCAGCCCCCGACGGTCCGGACAGGGTGAGAGAAATCAGCCCCAGCATTTT
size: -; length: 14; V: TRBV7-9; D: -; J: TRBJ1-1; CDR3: CASSLGRSNTEAFF; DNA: TGTGCCAGCAGCTTAGGGCGTTCGAACACTGAAGCTTTCTTT
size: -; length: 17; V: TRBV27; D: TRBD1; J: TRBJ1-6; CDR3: CASSLDPTGVYNSPLHF; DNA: TGTGCCAGCAGTTTGGATCCGACAGGGGTCTATAATTCACCCCTCCACTTT